The present T cell receptor (beta chain) was sequenced within a study of blood T cell repertoires in COVID-19. Study in general: Material from acute and convalescent COVID-19 was sourced from the United States, Italy and Spain. Nucleic acid was either cDNA or gDNA, and it came from T cells, B-cell-depleted T cells, or PBMCs.

V lost 3 bases, J lost 2 bases, and 12 bases lay in between. Germline V gene sequence: CDR1 KGHDR, CDR2 SFDVKD. The CDR3 runs 15 residues. How the authors handled the data: Amplifying reference gene primers gave estimates of nucleated cell counts. Sequenced by immunoSEQ multiplex PCR; TCRdb stores in-frame clones only, minus some. Clone size and V and J calls were adopted from that table, with D and trimming inferred from the DNA. The sample lists 200,000 to 300,000 clones; around 89% were seen once. Clinical history reported by participants formed the basis on which cohorts were assigned. The sequence came from a woman aged 40 to 49 with acute COVID-19. The J gene is TRBJ2-5, the V gene TRBV24-1; D is possibly TRBD2 (6 bases). Sequenced material: PBMCs or T cells enriched from blood (not recorded which). Written as DNA, the CDR3 is TGTGCCACCAGTGATATCCGGGACTCTCAAGAGACCCAGTACTTC. Encoded protein: CATSDIRDSQETQYF.